The rows below give T cell receptor beta chains drawn from one sample of a study of blood T cell repertoires in COVID-19. The table came from immunoSEQ multiplex PCR; TCRdb's copy has only in-frame clones and leaves some out. The sample shows more than 95,000 clones, approximately 86% of them seen only once. The sequenced material came from peripheral blood. The receptors here all came from a woman aged 55-69 years in a cohort sampled during active or convalescent COVID-19. The CDR3 runs from the conserved cysteine through the conserved F or W. Fields, in order: V gene, J gene, clone size, D gene, CDR3 protein, CDR3 DNA. D genes are given only for firm matches. Size values are once, few and many counts, or a class for expanded clones, and some rows have none.

TRBV6-5,TRBJ2-2,-,TRBD1,CASIGTGNTGELFF,TGTGCCAGCATAGGGACAGGGAATACCGGGGAGCTGTTTTTT
TRBV5-1,TRBJ2-7,-,-,CASSEWGLQYEQYF,TGCGCCAGCAGCGAGTGGGGACTTCAATACGAGCAGTACTTC
TRBV3-1/TRBV3-2,TRBJ2-7,few,TRBD2,CASSQDSSGGWEQYF,TGTGCCAGCAGCCAAGACTCTAGCGGGGGGTGGGAGCAGTACTTC
TRBV2,TRBJ1-1,-,-,CASTVERMNTEAFF,TGTGCCAGCACTGTAGAGAGAATGAACACTGAAGCTTTCTTT
TRBV19,TRBJ2-5,-,-,CASSIDRETQYF,TGTGCCAGTAGTATAGATCGGGAGACCCAGTACTTC
TRBV5-4,TRBJ2-1,-,TRBD1,CASSLSGQAKNNEQFF,TGTGCCAGCAGCTTGTCGGGACAGGCAAAAAACAATGAGCAGTTCTTC
TRBV28,TRBJ1-2,few,TRBD1,CATTQGPIVGYTF,TGTGCCACGACACAGGGGCCCATTGTTGGCTACACCTTC
TRBV5-1,TRBJ1-5,-,TRBD1,CASSLDGQGGQPQHF,TGCGCCAGCAGCTTGGATGGACAGGGAGGACAGCCCCAGCATTTT
TRBV5-4,TRBJ2-1,-,TRBD2,CASSLALLTSENEQFF,TGTGCCAGCAGCTTGGCCTTATTGACTAGCGAGAATGAGCAGTTCTTC
TRBV6-1,TRBJ1-2,-,-,CASSESQGGGYGYTF,TGTGCCAGCAGTGAATCGCAGGGAGGTGGCTATGGCTACACCTTC
TRBV4-2,TRBJ2-3,-,-,CASSQSSEDTQYF,TGTGCCAGCAGCCAATCTAGCGAAGATACGCAGTATTTT
TRBV3-1/TRBV3-2,TRBJ2-5,-,TRBD2,CASTLAGGRETQYF,TGTGCCAGCACCCTAGCGGGGGGGCGTGAGACCCAGTACTTC
TRBV5-6,TRBJ1-3,-,-,CASSLDGYSGNTIYF,TGTGCCAGCAGCTTGGACGGGTACTCTGGAAACACCATATATTTT
TRBV4-2,TRBJ2-5,-,TRBD2,CASSQDPGLAGGRETQYF,TGTGCCAGCAGCCAAGACCCGGGACTAGCGGGGGGGCGAGAGACCCAGTACTTC
TRBV6-5,TRBJ1-1,-,-,CASSYREGVGAFF,TGTGCCAGCAGTTACAGGGAGGGAGTCGGCGCTTTCTTT
TRBV28,TRBJ2-7,-,-,CASTRDSTYEQYF,TGTGCCAGCACGCGGGACTCTACCTACGAGCAGTACTTC
TRBV9,TRBJ1-4,-,TRBD1,CASSGVRGAGEKLFF,TGTGCCAGCAGCGGCGTCAGGGGGGCAGGTGAAAAACTGTTTTTT
TRBV29-1,TRBJ2-3,-,-,CSVEEQGRSADTQYF,TGCAGCGTTGAGGAACAGGGAAGGAGCGCAGATACGCAGTATTTT
TRBV19,TRBJ1-5,-,TRBD1,CASISGTGFSNQPQHF,TGTGCCAGTATCTCCGGGACAGGGTTTAGCAATCAGCCCCAGCATTTT
TRBV12-3/TRBV12-4,TRBJ1-2,-,-,CASRLTGVHGYTF,TGTGCCAGCAGGCTCACGGGAGTCCACGGCTACACCTTC
TRBV21-1,TRBJ2-1,-,-,CASSKKWAGTYNEQFF,TGTGCCAGCAGCAAAAAGTGGGCGGGAACCTACAATGAGCAGTTCTTC
TRBV30,TRBJ2-5,-,-,CAWRGGSKTQYF,TGTGCCTGGAGAGGGGGATCGAAGACCCAGTACTTC
TRBV28,TRBJ1-6,-,-,CASSFGGIRSPLHF,TGTGCCAGCAGTTTCGGGGGGATCCGGTCACCCCTCCACTTT
TRBV28,TRBJ2-3,-,TRBD2,CASSLRREERTDTQYF,TGTGCCAGCAGTTTAAGGCGGGAGGAACGCACAGATACGCAGTATTTT
TRBV9,TRBJ2-3,-,TRBD1,CASSPERGRTDTQYF,TGTGCCAGCAGCCCCGAGAGGGGGCGCACAGATACGCAGTATTTT
TRBV7-9,TRBJ2-3,-,TRBD1,CASSYPFGTGETDTQYF,TGTGCCAGCAGCTACCCATTCGGGACAGGGGAGACAGATACGCAGTATTTT
TRBV19,TRBJ1-5,few,TRBD1,CASRSTGSPWWPQHF,TGTGCCAGCCGATCGACAGGGTCGCCCTGGTGGCCCCAGCATTTT
TRBV10-3,TRBJ1-5,-,TRBD1,CAISPGQGATQHF,TGTGCCATCAGCCCGGGACAGGGGGCGACCCAGCATTTT
TRBV5-5,TRBJ1-2,-,-,CASRFGQNSYYGYTF,TGTGCCAGCAGATTTGGACAGAATAGCTACTATGGCTACACCTTC
TRBV27,TRBJ2-2,-,-,CASTSTRQLYTGELFF,TGTGCCAGCACCTCGACGAGACAGCTTTACACCGGGGAGCTGTTTTTT
TRBV7-9,TRBJ2-2,-,-,CASSLLSNTGELFF,TGTGCCAGCAGCTTACTATCGAACACCGGGGAGCTGTTTTTT
TRBV10-3,TRBJ2-2,-,TRBD1,CAISPTGQDTGELFF,TGTGCCATCAGTCCTACTGGACAGGACACCGGGGAGCTGTTTTTT
TRBV20-1,TRBJ1-4,-,-,CSASIRREKLFF,TGCAGTGCTAGTATAAGGCGGGAAAAACTGTTTTTT
TRBV10-3,TRBJ2-7,-,-,CAISETGTPDEQCF,TGTGCCATCAGTGAAACCGGGACTCCAGACGAGCAGTGCTTC
TRBV2,TRBJ2-7,-,-,CASSAYEQYF,TGTGCCAGCAGTGCATACGAGCAGTACTTC
TRBV2,TRBJ2-2,-,-,CASSEEGQGGTGELFF,TGTGCCAGCAGTGAAGAAGGGCAGGGGGGCACCGGGGAGCTGTTTTTT
TRBV19,TRBJ2-3,-,-,CASSIGRGTAPDTQYF,TGTGCCAGTAGTATAGGGCGGGGAACGGCCCCAGATACGCAGTATTTT
TRBV10-3,TRBJ1-5,-,-,CAIGGSGSNQPQHF,TGTGCCATCGGGGGGTCGGGTAGCAATCAGCCCCAGCATTTT
TRBV29-1,TRBJ1-2,-,-,CSVRDLSQGFYGYTF,TGCAGCGTAAGAGACCTCTCGCAGGGGTTCTATGGCTACACCTTC
TRBV2,TRBJ2-5,-,-,CASSPNQETQYF,TGTGCCAGCAGCCCTAATCAAGAGACCCAGTACTTC
TRBV29-1,TRBJ2-3,-,TRBD2,CSVTVAGDLYTQYF,TGCAGCGTTACTGTAGCGGGAGATCTATATACGCAGTATTTT
TRBV9,TRBJ1-4,-,TRBD1,CASSVGQGGEKLFF,TGTGCCAGCAGCGTAGGACAGGGTGGAGAAAAACTGTTTTTT
TRBV6-1,TRBJ2-3,-,-,CASSEAGRSADTQYF,TGTGCCAGCAGTGAAGCGGGGCGCTCTGCAGATACGCAGTATTTT
TRBV13,TRBJ2-5,-,TRBD1,CASTPLGQAETQYF,TGTGCCAGCACCCCGTTGGGACAGGCGGAGACCCAGTACTTC
TRBV28,TRBJ1-1,-,-,CASSLAQGWGTEAFF,TGTGCCAGCAGTTTAGCTCAGGGATGGGGCACTGAAGCTTTCTTT
TRBV7-9,TRBJ1-1,-,-,CASSFLHGRGAFF,TGTGCCAGCAGCTTCCTTCACGGGAGAGGAGCTTTCTTT
TRBV19,TRBJ2-1,-,TRBD2,CASSIDRSSGRAAYNEQFF,TGTGCCAGTAGTATAGATCGGAGTAGCGGGAGGGCCGCCTACAATGAGCAGTTCTTC
TRBV6-1,TRBJ1-4,once,-,CASSEEGGPTNEKLFF,TGTGCCAGCAGTGAAGAGGGGGGGCCTACTAATGAAAAACTGTTTTTT
TRBV11-2,TRBJ2-5,-,TRBD1,CASSEPRTGGFQETQYF,TGTGCCAGCAGCGAACCAAGGACAGGGGGATTCCAAGAGACCCAGTACTTC
TRBV6-5,TRBJ1-3,-,TRBD1,CASSRQGALGNTIYF,TGTGCCAGCAGTAGACAGGGGGCTCTGGGAAACACCATATATTTT
TRBV14,TRBJ1-1,-,-,CASSQAGYTEAFF,TGTGCCAGCAGCCAGGCAGGGTACACTGAAGCTTTCTTT